Following are 11 T cell receptor beta chains from one sample sequenced in a study of OX40 agonist ivuxolimab in advanced cancers. TCRdb's table, derived via immunoSEQ multiplex PCR, lists solely in-frame clones and lacks some. The sample consists of 150,000 to 190,000 clones, approximately 94% of them appearing once. Sequencing used CD4+ or CD8+ T cells sorted from blood, obtained in a trial of the OX40 agonist ivuxolimab. These receptors all stem from an adult with an advanced solid tumor such as melanoma, head and neck, liver or kidney cancer.

This clone appeared a few times. This chain links TRBV18 with TRBJ1-1, with 7 bases fitting TRBD1. Looked up from germline, CDR1 is KGHSH and CDR2 is LQKENI. The CDR3 has 12 amino acids. V was pared by 2 bases and J by 7 bases, with 1 base of the junction left unmatched. CDR3 amino acids: CASSPGQDEAFF. The CDR3 DNA is TGTGCCAGCTCACCAGGACAGGATGAAGCTTTCTTT.

J is TRBJ2-7 and V is TRBV10-1; either TRBD1 or TRBD2 may fit D (5 bases each). The V end was cut by 0 bases, the J end by 0 bases, with 12 bases between. CDR3 size: 16 residues. Germline loops: CDR1 WNHNN, CDR2 SYGVQD (reference sequence). The CDR3 coding sequence is TGCGCCAGCAGTGAGTCGGGGGATCCGGGCTCCTACGAGCAGTACTTC. Protein product: CASSESGDPGSYEQYF.

The gene calls are TRBV9 and TRBJ1-6; D possibly corresponds to TRBD1 (6 bases). The ends were cut back, 0 bases at V and 10 bases at J, with 11 bases in the middle. Germline CDR1 is SGDLS and CDR2 is YYNGEE. The CDR3 runs 14 residues. DNA of the CDR3: TGTGCCAGCAGCGTAGGCAGGGGTAACTCACCCCTCCACTTT. Translating it yields CASSVGRGNSPLHF. Full variable domain (rest looked up from reference TRBV9 and TRBJ1-6): DSGVTQTPKHLITATGQRVTLRCSPRSGDLSVYWYQQSLDQGLQFLIQYYNGEERAKGNILERFSAQQFPDLHSELNLSSLELGDSALYFCASSVGRGNSPLHFGNGTRLTVT.

The chain uses TRBV6-6 and TRBJ1-4; D remains unclear. The CDR3 consists of 16 residues. The germline CDR1 and CDR2 sequences are MNHNY and SVGAGI (reference sequence). V was clipped by 5 bases and J by 4 bases, with 17 bases between them. The CDR3 loop is CASSRPVGGLNEKLFF. For the CDR3, the DNA is TGTGCCAGCAGTAGGCCCGTTGGAGGTCTTAATGAAAAACTGTTTTTT.

Written as DNA, the CDR3 is TGCAGCGTTGAAAAAGGGCCCACCGTCGAGCAGTTCTTC. Amino acids: CSVEKGPTVEQFF. The chain is built from TRBV29-1 and TRBJ2-1; D ambiguous. The germline CDR1 and CDR2 sequences are SQVTM and ANQGSEA. Trimming shortened V by 2 bases and J by 10 bases, and 15 bases separated the two germline ends. This CDR3 is built from 13 residues.

The chain employs TRBV6-5 and TRBJ2-7; 12 nucleotides agree with TRBD2. The CDR3 length is 13 residues. Germline loops: CDR1 MNHEY, CDR2 SVGAGI. The junction had 3 bases not matched to a gene; V was cut back by 11 bases and J by 1 base. The CDR3 nucleotides are TGTGCCGTGACTAGCGGGAGATCCTACGAGCAGTACTTC. Amino acid sequence: CAVTSGRSYEQYF.

The CDR3 DNA reads as TGCGCCAGCAGCCAAGAGAGTATGGCAGCCGTATCCCAGTACTTC. Its protein product is CASSQESMAAVSQYF. V gene TRBV4-1 combines with J gene TRBJ2-5; no clear D. V was cut by 0 bases and J by 9 bases, with 17 bases left in between. This CDR3 contains 15 residues. Germline values: CDR1 MGHRA, CDR2 YSYEKL.

The chain combines TRBV5-1 with TRBJ1-4; unclear D gene. V lost 4 bases and J lost 6, with 13 bases in between. CDR1 SGHRS and CDR2 YFSETQ come from the germline V gene. CDR3 length: 14 residues. The CDR3 region has the DNA TGCGCCAGCAGCCCGGACGGGAGACATGAAAAACTGTTTTTT. Protein sequence: CASSPDGRHEKLFF.

The chain uses TRBV19 and TRBJ1-5; perhaps TRBD1 as D (6 bases). CDR3 length: 13 residues. Trimming removed 3 bases from V and 7 bases from J, with 10 bases in between. Germline V lookup: CDR1 LNHDA, CDR2 SQIVND (reference sequence). Written as DNA, the CDR3 is TGTGCCAGTAGTATTACGGGGGCCCAGCCCCAGCATTTT. This gives the protein CASSITGAQPQHF.

This sequence joins TRBV7-9 and TRBJ1-1; D remains ambiguous. CDR3 length: 13 residues. V was pared by 2 bases and J by 0 bases, with 4 bases between. The germline V gene encodes CDR1 SEHNR and CDR2 FQNEAQ (reference sequence). The CDR3 DNA reads as TGTGCCAGCAGCTTAAACGTGAACACTGAAGCTTTCTTT. Protein: CASSLNVNTEAFF.

The chain links TRBV5-1 to TRBJ2-1, with 7 bases identical to TRBD2. Germline V gives CDR1 SGHRS, CDR2 YFSETQ. Trimming took 4 bases from V and 4 from J; bases not matched to a gene: 5. This CDR3 is built from 14 residues. The CDR3 DNA reads TGCGCCAGCAGCCTAGGACTAGATTACAATGAGCAGTTCTTC. This translates into CASSLGLDYNEQFF. The full variable domain, with the rest looked up from reference TRBV5-1 and TRBJ2-1, is KAGVTQTPRYLIKTRGQQVTLSCSPISGHRSVSWYQQTPGQGLQFLFEYFSETQRNKGNFPGRFSGRQFSNSRSEMNVSTLELGDSALYLCASSLGLDYNEQFFGPGTRLTVL.